This T cell receptor beta chain is drawn from a study of vaccination and CD4 T cells after COVID-19. Study background: Median time from second vaccine dose to sampling was approximately 69 days (14 to 241). Controls had a CEFX pool, an HIV-1 Nef pool, or no peptide added. The study's findings and limits: Analysis of convalescent patients found that 304 of 307 vaccine-specific clones were spike mono-reactive.

As concerns this clonotype: Antigen specificity is unknown.

The Oncomine TCR Beta short-read assay was applied to DNA of cultured CD4+ T cells. The template was genomic DNA from cultured CD4+ T cells. A single record per CDR3 protein comes from TCRdb applying MiXCR to the PCR reads. The sample yields over 15,000 distinct CDR3 sequences, 51% seen once. Noted treatment: roughly nine-day PBMC culture with coronavirus spike peptide pools or control peptides (ViraFEST assay). Germline CDR1 SEHNR, CDR2 FQNEAQ (reference sequence). There are 14 residues in the CDR3. V was pared by 4 bases and J by 5 bases, with 13 bases between. The TCR originated in a human donor who had recovered from COVID-19. The chain is built from TRBV7-9 and TRBJ2-3, with D possibly matching TRBD1 (5 bases). The sequences come from CD4+ T cells from blood, cultured in vitro, collected before SARS-CoV-2 vaccination. The CDR3 DNA follows: TGTGCCAGCAGCTCATCAGGGTTCCTAGATACGCAGTATTTT. Protein: CASSSSGFLDTQYF.